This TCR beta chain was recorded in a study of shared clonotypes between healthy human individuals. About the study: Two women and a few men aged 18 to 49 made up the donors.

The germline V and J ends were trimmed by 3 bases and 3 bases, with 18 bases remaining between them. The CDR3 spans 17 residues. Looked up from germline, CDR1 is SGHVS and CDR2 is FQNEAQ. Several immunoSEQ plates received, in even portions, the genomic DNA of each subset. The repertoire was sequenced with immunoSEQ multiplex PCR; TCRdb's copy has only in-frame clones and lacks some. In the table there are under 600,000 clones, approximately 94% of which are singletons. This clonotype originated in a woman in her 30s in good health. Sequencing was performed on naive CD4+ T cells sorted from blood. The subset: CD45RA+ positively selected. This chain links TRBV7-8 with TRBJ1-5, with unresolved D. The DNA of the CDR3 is TGTGCCAGCAGCTTCGGCATCCGGACGGAGTACAATCAGCCCCAGCATTTT. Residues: CASSFGIRTEYNQPQHF.